The T cell receptor beta chain under discussion was sequenced for a study of T cell repertoires in cytomegalovirus infection. Across the whole study: CMV epitopes used comprised recently identified HLA-C-restricted ones and well-studied HLA-B-restricted ones. Evidence of both CMV infection and a matching HLA type came from public TCR beta signatures.

TCRdb ran MiXCR on the reads and lists one entry per CDR3 protein. This sample has a few hundred thousand distinct CDR3 sequences; around two fifths occur once, and the top ten carry 48%. Per germline, CDR1 SGHDN and CDR2 FVKESK. Germline trimming cut 4 bases from V and 2 bases from J; bases unmatched to any gene: 8. The CDR3 is made up of 16 amino acids. General study results and limits: Carriage of CMV together with the relevant HLA was identifiable through cumulative public TCR beta family frequency. The ex vivo response was dominated by HLA-C-restricted CMV-specific TCR beta clonotypes.

Notes on this clonotype: Its antigen remains unknown.

Sample: cultured PBMCs, taken from culture after CMV antigen stimulation. The TCR comes from a human donor in good health (CMV status not recorded). Some clones in this sample may be carry-over from other donors' samples. This chain uses TRBV14 with TRBJ2-1; TRBD2 matches at 7 bases. CDR3: CASSPSGTTAYNEQFF. CDR3 DNA sequence: TGTGCCAGCAGCCCGAGCGGGACCACCGCCTACAATGAGCAGTTCTTC.